These T cell receptor beta chains were read from a single sample in a study of OX40 agonist ivuxolimab in advanced cancers. Assay used: immunoSEQ multiplex PCR; TCRdb lists only in-frame clones, some missing. Of roughly 16,000 clones in the sample, about 75% were seen once. Sequences were derived from CD4+ or CD8+ T cells sorted from blood, sampled in a trial of the OX40 agonist ivuxolimab. The receptors derive from an adult with an advanced solid tumor such as melanoma, head and neck, liver or kidney cancer. Both conserved end residues are part of each CDR3. Fields, in order: CDR3 DNA, CDR3 protein, clone size, D gene, J gene, V gene. The D gene is left open where the match is weak. Size tells how often a clone was seen (once, few, many) or the class of an expanded clone, and some rows leave it out.

DNA: TGCGCCAGCAGCCAAGTGGGCAACTCCTACAATGAGCAGTTCTTC
CDR3: CASSQVGNSYNEQFF
size: NA
D: NA
J: TRBJ2-1
V: TRBV4-1

DNA: TGTGCCACGATAGGGGTTTCTGGGGCCAACGTCCTGACTTTC
CDR3: CATIGVSGANVLTF
size: NA
D: NA
J: TRBJ2-6
V: TRBV2

DNA: TGTGCCAGCAGTTACCCAGGAGGGGGAAACGAGCAGTACTTC
CDR3: CASSYPGGGNEQYF
size: NA
D: NA
J: TRBJ2-7
V: TRBV6-5

DNA: TGTGCCAGCAGCGTAGTAGTAGGGGGAGACACCTACAATGAGCAGTTCTTC
CDR3: CASSVVVGGDTYNEQFF
size: NA
D: NA
J: TRBJ2-1
V: TRBV9

DNA: TGCGCCAGCAGCCCCTGGGACAGACTCATGAACACTGAAGCTTTCTTT
CDR3: CASSPWDRLMNTEAFF
size: NA
D: TRBD1
J: TRBJ1-1
V: TRBV4-1

DNA: TGTGCCAGCAGCTCATCGCGACTAGCGATGAAGGAGACCCAGTACTTC
CDR3: CASSSSRLAMKETQYF
size: NA
D: TRBD2
J: TRBJ2-5
V: TRBV13

DNA: TGTGCCAGCAGTTACTCGAGCCTAGCGGGGAGCAATGAGCAGTTCTTC
CDR3: CASSYSSLAGSNEQFF
size: NA
D: TRBD2
J: TRBJ2-1
V: TRBV6-6

DNA: TGTGCCAGCAGTTACCCGTTCAACGAGCAGTACTTC
CDR3: CASSYPFNEQYF
size: once
D: NA
J: TRBJ2-7
V: TRBV6-6

DNA: TGTGCCAGCAGTTTATGGACAGGGAATAATTCACCCCTCCACTTT
CDR3: CASSLWTGNNSPLHF
size: few
D: TRBD1
J: TRBJ1-6
V: TRBV6-5

DNA: TGTGCCTGGAGTGTCTTAGCGGGGGGACTCACAGATACGCAGTATTTT
CDR3: CAWSVLAGGLTDTQYF
size: NA
D: TRBD2
J: TRBJ2-3
V: TRBV30

DNA: TGCGCCAGCAGCCTGGGCGGGGTAACTGAAGCTTTCTTT
CDR3: CASSLGGVTEAFF
size: NA
D: NA
J: TRBJ1-1
V: TRBV4-3

DNA: TGTGCCAGCAGCTTGGGCGGGCGCTACGAGCAGTACTTC
CDR3: CASSLGGRYEQYF
size: NA
D: NA
J: TRBJ2-7
V: TRBV7-6

DNA: TGCGCCAGCAGCCAAGGGGGCTCCTACGAGCAGTACTTC
CDR3: CASSQGGSYEQYF
size: NA
D: NA
J: TRBJ2-7
V: TRBV4-1

DNA: TGTGCCAGCAGTCTTATCGCAGGGGAGGCTTTCTTT
CDR3: CASSLIAGEAFF
size: NA
D: NA
J: TRBJ1-1
V: TRBV6-5

DNA: TGTGCCAGCAGTTTCCCGAGCACTGAAGCTTTCTTT
CDR3: CASSFPSTEAFF
size: once
D: NA
J: TRBJ1-1
V: TRBV6-1

DNA: TGTGCCAGCAGCTTAGGGACAGGGGCCCACGAGCAGTACTTC
CDR3: CASSLGTGAHEQYF
size: NA
D: TRBD1
J: TRBJ2-7
V: TRBV13

DNA: TGCAGCGTTGAAGAATACGGGGGACCCTACAATGAGCAGTTCTTC
CDR3: CSVEEYGGPYNEQFF
size: NA
D: NA
J: TRBJ2-1
V: TRBV29-1

DNA: TGTGCCAGCAGCGTAGAAGGGGCAGGAGGTGGCGATGAGCAGTTCTTC
CDR3: CASSVEGAGGGDEQFF
size: NA
D: NA
J: TRBJ2-1
V: TRBV9

DNA: TGCGCCAGCAGCTTGGGGGATCTGAACACTGAAGCTTTCTTT
CDR3: CASSLGDLNTEAFF
size: NA
D: NA
J: TRBJ1-1
V: TRBV5-1

DNA: TGTGCCAGCAACCTTGGAACTGAAGCTTTCTTT
CDR3: CASNLGTEAFF
size: NA
D: NA
J: TRBJ1-1
V: TRBV5-4

DNA: TGTGCCACCAGCAACCCGCAGGGTGCAGATACGCAGTATTTT
CDR3: CATSNPQGADTQYF
size: NA
D: NA
J: TRBJ2-3
V: TRBV15

DNA: TGTGCCAGCAGCTTAGCTGGGAGCAACACTGAAGCTTTCTTT
CDR3: CASSLAGSNTEAFF
size: NA
D: NA
J: TRBJ1-1
V: TRBV13

DNA: TGTGCCAGCAGCTTATTCTCTGGCTACACCTTC
CDR3: CASSLFSGYTF
size: NA
D: NA
J: TRBJ1-2
V: TRBV11-3

DNA: TGTGCCAGCAGCCAGACAGGGGGGGCGGAGACCCAGTACTTC
CDR3: CASSQTGGAETQYF
size: once
D: TRBD1
J: TRBJ2-5
V: TRBV7-3

DNA: TGTGCCAGCAGAAATCCCCGGGGGCCCGGGGAGCTGTTTTTT
CDR3: CASRNPRGPGELFF
size: once
D: NA
J: TRBJ2-2
V: TRBV7-9

DNA: TGTGCCAGTAGGGACAGGAGCTCCTACGAGCAGTACTTC
CDR3: CASRDRSSYEQYF
size: once
D: TRBD1
J: TRBJ2-7
V: TRBV2

DNA: TGTGCCAGTAGTATAAGTGAGGGGTTTGGCAATCAGCCCCAGCATTTT
CDR3: CASSISEGFGNQPQHF
size: NA
D: NA
J: TRBJ1-5
V: TRBV19

DNA: TGTGCCAGCAGAAACTCCCAGCACGACACTGAAGCTTTCTTT
CDR3: CASRNSQHDTEAFF
size: NA
D: NA
J: TRBJ1-1
V: TRBV6-6

DNA: TGTGCCAGCAGCCCCGACTATACCGTGAATGAGCAGTTCTTC
CDR3: CASSPDYTVNEQFF
size: medium-sized
D: NA
J: TRBJ2-1
V: TRBV6-5

DNA: TGTGCCAGCAGCCTAAGCACCACCTACGAGCAGTACTTC
CDR3: CASSLSTTYEQYF
size: few
D: NA
J: TRBJ2-7
V: TRBV4-2

DNA: TGCGCCAGCCAGATTTGGGGCACTGAAGCTTTCTTT
CDR3: CASQIWGTEAFF
size: NA
D: NA
J: TRBJ1-1
V: TRBV10-2

DNA: TGTGCCAGCAGCACTCGACAGGGTTGGGACACTGAAGCTTTCTTT
CDR3: CASSTRQGWDTEAFF
size: NA
D: TRBD1
J: TRBJ1-1
V: TRBV7-2

DNA: TGTGCCAGCAGCTATGGACAGGGGTCGGCGAACACTGAAGCTTTCTTT
CDR3: CASSYGQGSANTEAFF
size: NA
D: TRBD1
J: TRBJ1-1
V: TRBV5-8

DNA: TGTGCCAGCAGTGACATGGGACAGTTCGTTAGTTCACCCCTCCACTTT
CDR3: CASSDMGQFVSSPLHF
size: NA
D: TRBD1
J: TRBJ1-6
V: TRBV6-4

DNA: TGCGCCAGCAGCCAGGACCCGGGAGGCAGGGGCTACGAGCAGTACTTC
CDR3: CASSQDPGGRGYEQYF
size: NA
D: NA
J: TRBJ2-7
V: TRBV4-1

DNA: TGTGCCAGCAGCTTAGGGAGTCAGGTTAGCAATCAGCCCCAGCATTTT
CDR3: CASSLGSQVSNQPQHF
size: NA
D: NA
J: TRBJ1-5
V: TRBV7-9